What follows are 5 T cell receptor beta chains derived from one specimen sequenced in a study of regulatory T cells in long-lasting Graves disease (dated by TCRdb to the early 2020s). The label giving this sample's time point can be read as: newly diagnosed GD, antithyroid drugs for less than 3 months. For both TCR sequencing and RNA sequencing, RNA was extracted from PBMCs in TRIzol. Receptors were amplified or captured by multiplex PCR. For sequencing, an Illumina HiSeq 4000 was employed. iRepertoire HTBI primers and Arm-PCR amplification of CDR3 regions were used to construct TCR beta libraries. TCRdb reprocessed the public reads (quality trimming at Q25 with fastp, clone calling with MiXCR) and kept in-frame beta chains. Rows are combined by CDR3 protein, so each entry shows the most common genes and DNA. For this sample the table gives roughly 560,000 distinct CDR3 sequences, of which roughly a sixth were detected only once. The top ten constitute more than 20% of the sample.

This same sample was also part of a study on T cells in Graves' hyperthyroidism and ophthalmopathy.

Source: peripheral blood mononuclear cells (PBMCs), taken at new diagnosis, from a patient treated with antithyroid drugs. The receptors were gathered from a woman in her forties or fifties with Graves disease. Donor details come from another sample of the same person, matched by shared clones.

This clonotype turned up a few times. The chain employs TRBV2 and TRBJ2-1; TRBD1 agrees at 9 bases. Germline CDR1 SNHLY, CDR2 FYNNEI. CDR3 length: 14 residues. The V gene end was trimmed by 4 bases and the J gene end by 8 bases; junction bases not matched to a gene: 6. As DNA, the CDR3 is TGTGCCAGCAGTGGGCGGACAGGGGAGGATGAGCAGTTCTTC. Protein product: CASSGRTGEDEQFF.

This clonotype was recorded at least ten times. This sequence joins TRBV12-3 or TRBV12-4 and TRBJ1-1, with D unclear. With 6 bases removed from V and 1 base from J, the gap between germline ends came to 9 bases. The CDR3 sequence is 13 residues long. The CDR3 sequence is CASSLYPNTEAFF. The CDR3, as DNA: TGTGCCAGCAGCCTTTATCCGAACACTGAAGCTTTCTTT.

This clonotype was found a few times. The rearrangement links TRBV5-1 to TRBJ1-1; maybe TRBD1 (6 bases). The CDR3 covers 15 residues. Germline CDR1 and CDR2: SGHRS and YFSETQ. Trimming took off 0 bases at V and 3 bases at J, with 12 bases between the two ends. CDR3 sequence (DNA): TGCGCCAGCAGCTTGGGGGACATCAGCGACACTGAAGCTTTCTTT. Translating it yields CASSLGDISDTEAFF.

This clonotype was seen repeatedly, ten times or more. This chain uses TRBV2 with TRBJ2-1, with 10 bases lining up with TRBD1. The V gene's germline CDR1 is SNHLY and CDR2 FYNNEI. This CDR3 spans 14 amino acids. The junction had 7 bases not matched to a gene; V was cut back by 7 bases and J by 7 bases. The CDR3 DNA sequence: TGTGCCAGCAACAGCGGGACAGGGGTAAATGAGCAGTTCTTC. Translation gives CASNSGTGVNEQFF.

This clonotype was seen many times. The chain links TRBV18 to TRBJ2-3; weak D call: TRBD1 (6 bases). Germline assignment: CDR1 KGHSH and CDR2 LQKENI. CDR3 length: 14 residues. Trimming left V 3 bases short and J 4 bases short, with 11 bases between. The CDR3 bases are TGTGCCAGCTCACCGCTCGGGACACCAGATACGCAGTATTTT. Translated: CASSPLGTPDTQYF.